The clone carrying this TCR beta chain has a count of ten or more. These data belong to a study of early T cells in non-severe SARS-CoV-2 infection. Overall study: Whole-blood bulk RNA, unsorted, was sequenced, and chains were unpaired.

cDNA molecules, individually, were tagged with unique molecular identifiers. TCRdb independently ran MiXCR on the 5' RACE reads; one entry per CDR3 protein. The table has 25,000 to 35,000 distinct CDR3 sequences, roughly 4.5% seen once; the top ten hold 10% to 12%. The TCR comes from an adult who was a healthcare worker with PCR-confirmed SARS-CoV-2 infection or an uninfected control (not recorded which). What was sequenced was whole blood.

The CDR3 region is CASNKDPRGPYNEQFF. CDR3 DNA sequence: TGTGCCAGCAACAAAGACCCGAGGGGGCCCTACAATGAGCAGTTCTTC. This sequence joins TRBV6-2 or TRBV6-3 and TRBJ2-1, with TRBD1 identical over 7 bases. The CDR3 sequence is 16 residues long. The germline V gene encodes CDR1 MNHEY and CDR2 SVGEGT. V lost 7 bases and J lost 2; bases outside the gene matches: 11.